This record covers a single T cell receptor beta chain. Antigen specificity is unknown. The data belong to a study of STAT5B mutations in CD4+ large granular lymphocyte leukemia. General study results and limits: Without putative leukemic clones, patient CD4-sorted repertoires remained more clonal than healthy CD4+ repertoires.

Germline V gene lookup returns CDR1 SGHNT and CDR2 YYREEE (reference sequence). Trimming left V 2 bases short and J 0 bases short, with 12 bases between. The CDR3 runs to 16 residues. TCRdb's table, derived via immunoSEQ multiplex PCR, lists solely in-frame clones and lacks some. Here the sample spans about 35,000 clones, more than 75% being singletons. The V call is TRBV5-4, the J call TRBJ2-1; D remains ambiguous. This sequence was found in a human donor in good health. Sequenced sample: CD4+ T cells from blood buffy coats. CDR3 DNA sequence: TGTGCCAGCAGCTTAACGGGCGCCAGCTCCTACAATGAGCAGTTCTTC. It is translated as CASSLTGASSYNEQFF. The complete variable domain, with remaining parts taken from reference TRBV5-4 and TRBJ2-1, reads ETGVTQSPTHLIKTRGQQVTLRCSSQSGHNTVSWYQQALGQGPQFIFQYYREEENGRGNFPPRFSGLQFPNYSSELNVNALELDDSALYLCASSLTGASSYNEQFFGPGTRLTVL.